Described below is a single T cell receptor beta chain sequence and its context. Its specificity is not known. TCRdb's table, derived via immunoSEQ multiplex PCR, lists solely in-frame clones and lacks some. Of around 21,000 clones listed, roughly 85% are singletons. Sorted T cells were CFSE-labeled and cultured 5 days with allogeneic regulatory or mature dendritic cells at 1:10. The sample is drawn from a study of regulatory dendritic cells for organ transplantation. Study-level findings and limits: Naive T cells showed high diversity, memory cells less, memory CD8+ least. Resting memory CD8+ T cells held the most alloreactive clonotypes. Between individuals, the alloreactive memory CD8+ T cell pool differed considerably.

V lost 6 bases to trimming and J lost 3 bases, with 18 bases between them. The CDR3 is 15 amino acids. Germline CDR1 is MDHEN and CDR2 is SYDVKM. Sequencing input: naive CD4+ T cells from blood cultured with dendritic cells. Described subset: CD45RA+ naive T cells. This rearrangement joins TRBV28 to TRBJ2-7; tentatively, D is TRBD1 (6 bases). This TCR derives from a human donor in good health. The CDR3 sequence is CASRADRLRNYEQYF. Here the CDR3 DNA reads TGTGCCAGCAGGGCCGACAGGCTGAGGAACTACGAGCAGTACTTC.